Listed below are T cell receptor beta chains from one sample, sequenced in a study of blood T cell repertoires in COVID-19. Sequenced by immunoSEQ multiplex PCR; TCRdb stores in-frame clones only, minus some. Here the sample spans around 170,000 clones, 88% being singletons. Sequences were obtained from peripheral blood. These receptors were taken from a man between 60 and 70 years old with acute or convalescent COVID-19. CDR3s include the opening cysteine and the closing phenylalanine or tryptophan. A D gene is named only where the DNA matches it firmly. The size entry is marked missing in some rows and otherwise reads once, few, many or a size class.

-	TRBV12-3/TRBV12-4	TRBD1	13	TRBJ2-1	CASSPTGHNEQFF	TGTGCCAGCAGCCCGACAGGGCACAATGAGCAGTTCTTC
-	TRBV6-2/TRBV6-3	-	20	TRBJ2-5	CASSYSLLERGGWDQETQYF	TGTGCCAGCAGTTATTCATTGCTAGAAAGGGGGGGCTGGGATCAAGAGACCCAGTACTTC
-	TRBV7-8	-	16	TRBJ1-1	CASSLARGALNTEAFF	TGTGCCAGCAGCTTAGCCCGGGGGGCCTTGAACACTGAAGCTTTCTTT
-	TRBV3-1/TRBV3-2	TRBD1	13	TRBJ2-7	CASSDRVSYEQYF	TGTGCCAGCAGTGACAGGGTCTCCTACGAGCAGTACTTC
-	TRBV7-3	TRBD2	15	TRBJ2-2	CASSPRLRGSGELFF	TGTGCCAGCAGCCCCCGACTGCGGGGGTCCGGGGAGCTGTTTTTT
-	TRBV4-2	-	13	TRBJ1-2	CASSQGTVRGYTF	TGTGCCAGCAGCCAAGGGACAGTCCGTGGCTACACCTTC
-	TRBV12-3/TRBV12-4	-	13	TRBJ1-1	CASSLYEVTEAFF	TGTGCCAGCAGTTTATATGAGGTCACTGAAGCTTTCTTT
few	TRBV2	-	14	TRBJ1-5	CASTGVFSNQPQHF	TGTGCCAGCACTGGAGTATTTAGCAATCAGCCCCAGCATTTT
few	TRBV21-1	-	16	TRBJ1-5	CASSNATDHSNQPQHF	TGTGCCAGCAGCAATGCTACAGATCATAGCAATCAGCCCCAGCATTTT
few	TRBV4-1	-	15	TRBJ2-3	CASSQDGGKADTQYF	TGCGCCAGCAGCCAAGATGGGGGGAAGGCAGATACGCAGTATTTT
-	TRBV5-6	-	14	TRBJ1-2	CASSLDAGADGYTF	TGTGCCAGCAGCTTGGACGCAGGGGCCGATGGCTACACCTTC
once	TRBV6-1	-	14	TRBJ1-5	CASSEASGYQPQHF	TGTGCCAGCAGTGAAGCGTCGGGGTACCAGCCCCAGCATTTT
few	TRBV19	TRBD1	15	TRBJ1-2	CASSRIGQGDFGYTF	TGTGCCAGTAGTAGAATAGGACAGGGGGATTTTGGCTACACCTTC
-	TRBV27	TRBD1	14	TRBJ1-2	CASSPTDRDYGYTF	TGTGCCAGCAGTCCCACCGACAGGGATTATGGCTACACCTTC
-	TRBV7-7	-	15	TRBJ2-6	CASSLGGSGANVLTF	TGTGCCAGCAGCTTAGGCGGGTCAGGGGCCAACGTCCTGACTTTC
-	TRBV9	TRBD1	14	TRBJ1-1	CASSMGQANTEAFF	TGTGCCAGCAGCATGGGACAGGCGAACACTGAAGCTTTCTTT
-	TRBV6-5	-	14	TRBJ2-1	CASCLQGVYNEQFF	TGTGCCAGCTGCTTACAGGGTGTCTACAATGAGCAGTTCTTC
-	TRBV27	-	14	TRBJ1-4	CASSSSREYEKLFF	TGTGCCAGCAGTTCTTCAAGGGAGTATGAAAAACTGTTTTTT
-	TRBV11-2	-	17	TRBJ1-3	CASSLVSPGVTGNTIYF	TGTGCCAGCAGCTTAGTGTCGCCAGGGGTCACTGGAAACACCATATATTTT
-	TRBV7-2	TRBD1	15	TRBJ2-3	CASSYRQGPTDTQYF	TGTGCCAGCAGCTACCGACAGGGACCCACAGATACGCAGTATTTT
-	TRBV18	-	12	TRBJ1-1	CASSLRRVQAFF	TGTGCCAGCTCACTCCGGAGGGTCCAAGCTTTCTTT
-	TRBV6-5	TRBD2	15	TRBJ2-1	CASSMTSGFGNEQFF	TGTGCCAGCAGCATGACTAGCGGGTTTGGCAATGAGCAGTTCTTC
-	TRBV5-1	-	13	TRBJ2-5	CASSLGAEETQYF	TGCGCCAGCAGCTTGGGAGCGGAAGAGACCCAGTACTTC
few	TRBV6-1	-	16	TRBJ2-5	CASSDVFAGNQETQYF	TGTGCCAGCAGTGACGTATTCGCAGGCAACCAAGAGACCCAGTACTTC
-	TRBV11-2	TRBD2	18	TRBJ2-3	CATVGTSGGLPGTDTQYF	TGTGCCACCGTGGGGACTAGCGGGGGGCTACCGGGCACAGATACGCAGTATTTT
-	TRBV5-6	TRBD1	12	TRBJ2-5	CASSLTGGTQYF	TGTGCCAGCAGCCTGACAGGGGGGACCCAGTACTTC
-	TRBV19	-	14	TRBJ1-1	CASKLRGLYTEAFF	TGTGCCAGTAAGTTGCGGGGGCTGTACACTGAAGCTTTCTTT
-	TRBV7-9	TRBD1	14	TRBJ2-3	CASSPDREEDTQYF	TGTGCCAGCAGCCCGGACAGGGAAGAAGATACGCAGTATTTT
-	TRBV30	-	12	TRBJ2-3	CAWTGSTDTQYF	TGTGCCTGGACAGGGTCTACAGATACGCAGTATTTT
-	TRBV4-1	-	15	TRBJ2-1	CASRRGGGPYNEQFF	TGCGCCAGCCGAAGAGGAGGAGGCCCGTACAATGAGCAGTTCTTC
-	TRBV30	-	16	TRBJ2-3	CAWSVGPMGHTDTQYF	TGTGCCTGGAGTGTAGGGCCTATGGGGCACACAGATACGCAGTATTTT
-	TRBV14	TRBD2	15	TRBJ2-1	CASSQGGRARNEQFF	TGTGCCAGCAGCCAAGGCGGGAGGGCCCGGAATGAGCAGTTCTTC
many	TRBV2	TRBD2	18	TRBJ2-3	CASTERGSSGVSADTQYF	TGTGCCAGCACCGAACGGGGGTCTAGCGGGGTTTCCGCAGATACGCAGTATTTT
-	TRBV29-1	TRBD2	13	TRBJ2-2	CSVDSGSPGELFF	TGCAGCGTGGATAGCGGGAGTCCCGGGGAGCTGTTTTTT
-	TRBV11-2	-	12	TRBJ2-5	CASSRGTGTQYF	TGTGCCAGCAGCCGGGGGACGGGGACCCAGTACTTC
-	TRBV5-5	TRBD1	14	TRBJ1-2	CASSPTGGVDGYTF	TGTGCCAGCAGCCCCACAGGGGGTGTCGATGGCTACACCTTC
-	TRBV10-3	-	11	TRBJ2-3	CAISPKDTQYF	TGTGCCATCAGTCCAAAAGATACGCAGTATTTT
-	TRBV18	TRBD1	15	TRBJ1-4	CASSLSPGTGSVLFF	TGTGCCAGCTCTCTATCCCCCGGGACAGGGAGCGTACTGTTTTTT
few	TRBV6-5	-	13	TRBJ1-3	CASSYSSGNTIYF	TGTGCCAGCAGTTACTCGTCGGGAAACACCATATATTTT
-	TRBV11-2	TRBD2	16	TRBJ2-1	CASSRHGGSSYNEQFF	TGTGCCAGCAGCCGCCATGGCGGGAGCTCCTACAATGAGCAGTTCTTC
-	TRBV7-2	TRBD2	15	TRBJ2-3	CASSLSSGSTDTQYF	TGTGCCAGCAGCCTCTCTAGCGGTTCCACAGATACGCAGTATTTT
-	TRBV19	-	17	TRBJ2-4	CASSIDRGMRDRNIQYF	TGTGCCAGTAGTATAGACCGGGGGATGAGGGACAGAAACATTCAGTACTTC
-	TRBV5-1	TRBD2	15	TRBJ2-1	CASSLGGGGGNEQFF	TGCGCCAGCAGCTTGGGCGGGGGAGGAGGGAATGAGCAGTTCTTC
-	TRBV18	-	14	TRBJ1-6	CASSPTQGEGYLHF	TGTGCCAGCTCACCGACCCAAGGGGAGGGGTACCTCCACTTT
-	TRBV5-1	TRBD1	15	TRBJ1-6	CASLLGQINNSPLHF	TGCGCCAGCCTACTGGGACAGATAAATAATTCACCCCTCCACTTT